Below are 9 T cell receptor beta chains sequenced from a single sample in a study of vaccination and CD4 T cells after COVID-19 (dated by TCRdb to between 2021 and 2024). The treatment or condition label corresponds to: roughly 10-day PBMC culture with coronavirus spike peptide pools or control peptides (ViraFEST assay). The library was built by means of PCR. Reads for this sample came from an Illumina iSeq 100. DNA from cultured CD4+ T cells was subjected to TCR sequencing with the Oncomine TCR Beta short-read assay at the Johns Hopkins FTIC core. TCRdb took the public reads, trimmed them with fastp at Q25, ran MiXCR for clone calling and kept in-frame beta chains. CDR3 protein duplicates are merged, each entry listing the most common genes and DNA. This sample holds 4,000 or so distinct CDR3 sequences; around 20% were observed only once. The ten largest make up under 25% of the sample. These receptors' antigens are unknown.

Sequenced sample: CD4+ T cells from blood, cultured in vitro. These receptors were taken from a human donor who had recovered from COVID-19.

This clonotype has just a few counts. The chain employs TRBV6-5 and TRBJ1-6; 7 bases are a match to TRBD1. This CDR3 contains 20 residues. V dropped 2 bases and J dropped 0; count of bases not matched to a gene: 13. Germline CDR1 and CDR2: MNHEY and SVGAGI. The DNA for the CDR3 is TGTGCCAGCAGTTACGGAATAGGGACAGCTCAAAGCTCCTATAATTCACCCCTCCACTTT. Protein: CASSYGIGTAQSSYNSPLHF.

This rearrangement joins TRBV12-3 or TRBV12-4 to TRBJ1-1; D not resolved. Trimming pared 2 bases from V and 0 bases from J, leaving 4 bases between. This CDR3 is 13 amino acids long. The CDR3 loop is CASSLILNTEAFF. As DNA, the CDR3 is TGTGCCAGCAGTTTAATTCTGAACACTGAAGCTTTCTTT.

In this sample, this clonotype is medium-sized. The chain recombines TRBV2 with TRBJ2-1, with TRBD2 matching over 11 bases. The CDR3 covers 15 residues. Per the germline V gene, CDR1 is SNHLY and CDR2 is FYNNEI. The V and J ends lost 9 bases and 4 bases, in that order; junction bases with no gene match: 8. The chain's CDR3 is CARDKTSGVYNEQFF. The CDR3 DNA sequence: TGTGCCAGGGATAAGACTAGCGGGGTTTACAATGAGCAGTTCTTC.

J is TRBJ2-4 and V is TRBV2; 8 nucleotides agree with TRBD1. Germline values: CDR1 SNHLY, CDR2 FYNNEI. The CDR3 contains 14 residues. The junction had 9 bases not matched to a gene; V was cut back by 3 bases and J by 11 bases. The CDR3 bases are TGTGCCAGCAGTGATATGGGACAGGTTCGTTTTCAGTACTTC. It specifies CASSDMGQVRFQYF.

V and J are TRBV5-1 and TRBJ1-6, with D maybe TRBD1 (5 bases). The CDR3 is 15 residues long. The germline V and J ends were trimmed by 4 bases and 7 bases, with 15 bases remaining between them. The V gene's germline CDR1 is SGHRS and CDR2 YFSETQ. CDR3 DNA: TGCGCCAGCAGCGCTGGTAGGGGCAGCAATTCACCCCTCCACTTT. It encodes CASSAGRGSNSPLHF.

The table lists this clonotype with a few counts. The V call is TRBV21-1, the J call TRBJ1-6. TRBV21-1 is flagged as a pseudogene. The CDR3 runs 15 residues. CDR3 DNA sequence: TGTGCCAGCAGCGGCCGTGAGGGATTTAATTCACCCCTCCACTTT. Translated: CASSGREGFNSPLHF.

By its share, this clonotype is medium-sized. The rearrangement links TRBV6-1 to TRBJ2-4, with TRBD1 identical over 9 bases. Trimming at V came to 6 bases and at J to 2 bases, leaving 11 bases not matched to a gene. The CDR3 contains 17 residues. Germline values: CDR1 MNHNS, CDR2 SASEGT. Here the CDR3 reads CASSSLTGGLSKNIQYF. CDR3 coding DNA: TGTGCCAGCAGCTCCCTCACAGGGGGCTTATCCAAAAACATTCAGTACTTC.

This clonotype is large in the sample. J is TRBJ1-1 and V is TRBV6-2 or TRBV6-3; 7 bases fit TRBD1. Germline V gene data show CDR1 as MNHEY and CDR2 as SVGEGT. The CDR3 extends over 15 amino acids. V shed 6 bases and J 6 bases; nucleotides not matched to a gene: 13. CDR3 bases: TGTGCCAGCAGCTACCTTGGGGGACAGATCGCTGAAGCTTTCTTT. It encodes CASSYLGGQIAEAFF.

In its sample, this clonotype was seen a few times. J is TRBJ2-7 and V is TRBV6-1; TRBD2 matches at 7 bases. The CDR3 spans 13 residues. V shed 5 bases and J 5 bases; nucleotides not matched to a gene: 6. Germline values: CDR1 MNHNS, CDR2 SASEGT. The DNA of the CDR3 is TGTGCCAGCAGTAGACTAGCTTCCCACGAGCAGTACTTC. Its protein product is CASSRLASHEQYF.